This TCR beta chain was sequenced in a study of monozygotic twins with inflammatory bowel disease. Study-wide points: IBD patients shared fewer clonotypes with others than healthy twins, especially with disease activity.

This CDR3 is built from 16 residues. Germline V lookup: CDR1 SGHNT, CDR2 YYREEE (reference sequence). cDNA encoding TCRalpha and TCRbeta underwent two nested PCRs of 16 and 9 cycles, each of which was followed by bead purification. TCRdb reprocessed the 5' RACE reads and stores each CDR3 protein as one record, lacking DNA. The sample table sets out 140,000 to 150,000 distinct CDR3 sequences. Note on this clonotype: Its matching antigen is unknown.

The V gene is TRBV5-4, the J gene TRBJ2-3; TCRdb selects TRBD2, and the lack of DNA leaves this call unchecked. The receptor was derived from a human donor with ulcerative colitis or Crohn's disease, or a healthy co-twin of an affected twin (not recorded which). Sequencing was done on a sample of blood. The CDR3 spells CASSLTGIRGTDTQYF.